This T cell receptor beta chain was recovered during a study of identifying expanded T cells in peripheral blood. Notes on the study in general: Clone count variance between approximately 2-week samples rose with total template count. Over two and four weeks, about 17 and 20 clones changed, versus approximately 1.1 between replicates.

V dropped 3 bases and J dropped 7 bases, with 4 bases sitting between them. There are 12 residues in the CDR3. From germline, CDR1 is SGHAT and CDR2 FQDESV (reference sequence). This clone was picked up one time. Its antigen is not identified. TCRdb's table, derived via immunoSEQ multiplex PCR, lists solely in-frame clones and lacks some. The profile shows approximately 90,000 clones, 80% to 90% of them singletons. Collection occurred without any documented infections or immune events in donors. This clonotype was obtained from a person between 18 and 69 years old in good health. The chain recombines TRBV11-1 with TRBJ1-6; D remains ambiguous. Sequencing was done on a sample of blood. CDR3 DNA: TGTGCCAGCAGCTTGGTGAATTCACCCCTCCACTTT. This translates into CASSLVNSPLHF. The complete variable domain, with remaining parts taken from reference TRBV11-1 and TRBJ1-6, reads EAEVAQSPRYKITEKSQAVAFWCDPISGHATLYWYRQILGQGPELLVQFQDESVVDDSQLPKDRFSAERLKGVDSTLKIQPAELGDSAMYLCASSLVNSPLHFGNGTRLTVT.